This TCR beta chain derives from a study of cytomegalovirus exposure and HLA in healthy donors. Findings and limits, study-wide: Investigators reported 150 to 200 TCR beta chains as tied to cytomegalovirus.

With respect to this clone: What it recognizes is unknown.

The PCR made use of 60 Vbeta and 13 Jbeta primers. The table came from immunoSEQ multiplex PCR; TCRdb's copy has only in-frame clones and leaves some out. The sample comprises around 60,000 clones, 70% to 90% of which are singletons, and almost 6% rests with the top ten. Germline CDR1 reads SGDLS; CDR2 reads YYNGEE. J lost 5 bases, V lost 4 bases, and 4 bases had no gene match. The CDR3 is made up of 13 amino acids. The rearrangement uses TRBV9 and TRBJ2-5; 8 bases match TRBD1. The TCR originated in a male donor in good health and CMV-seronegative. The sample taken for sequencing was PBMCs. Written as DNA, the CDR3 is TGTGCCAGCAGCCCAGGGGGCGAGGAGACCCAGTACTTC. Its protein is CASSPGGEETQYF.